The text below deals with one T cell receptor beta chain. The target of this receptor is not known. No much larger clonotype is one base removed from it; base qualities were not supplied. From cysteine to phenylalanine, the CDR3 is 13 amino acids long. Only the CDR3 portion is preserved as DNA: 39 bases, with reading frame beginning at the first base. V is trimmed back by 8 bases and J by 11 bases, and the junction contains 14 bases that no gene match accounts for. The germline V gene (reference sequence) specifies SEHNR as CDR1 and FQNEAQ as CDR2. The data derive from a study of post-analysis software for immune sequencing data (dated by TCRdb to between 2014 and 2017). Regarding the study in general: Relapsing-remitting, secondary progressive and progressive-relapsing multiple sclerosis were recorded as disease courses, and subtype annotation was lacking for some patients. The multiple sclerosis patient repertoires were compared with more than 9 previously published healthy control repertoires from donors aged about 6 to 26 years. A subset of samples was prepared in parallel using single-end sample barcoding, then pooled and co-amplified after Illumina adapter ligation.

Points the paper makes about the study in general: The multiple sclerosis patient group was slightly younger than the control group. Multiple sclerosis patients had significantly lower normalized Chao1 diversity than controls, a result that suggests substantial peripheral T-cell clonal expansion. Patients showed significantly higher frequencies than controls for a handful of TRBV segments, among them TRBV5-6, TRBV5-1 and TRBV20-1. Direct clustering with F measure revealed strong co-clustering of samples prepared in the same batch, which led to a batch-effect correction.

TCR beta repertoires were profiled from peripheral blood of approximately 13 young patients with multiple sclerosis to demonstrate the VDJtools post-analysis software. The multiple sclerosis patients were children and adolescents between about 6 and 16 years of age. The library came from PCR. Sequencing took place on an Illumina HiSeq 2500. Unique molecular identifiers were incorporated into TCR beta cDNA libraries to reduce PCR and sequencing biases. Per 1 to 10 million input T cells, 500,000 or so cDNA molecules were obtained, such that each molecule approximated one T cell. The patient libraries were prepared and sequenced using the same protocol as the earlier healthy control dataset. Within a given batch, samples were prepared together, multiplexed and sequenced on the same HiSeq lane. On the study's bioinformatics: Raw barcoded reads were processed with MIGEC, and single-read molecular identifier groups were discarded before consensus assembly and CDR3 extraction. VDJtools was used for post-analysis of the clonotype tables, and diversity was normalized by down-sampling every dataset to the size of the smallest sample. To correct batch-related cross-sample contamination, repertoire overlap clustering matched CDR3 amino acid sequences but not nucleotide sequences. The public reads were run again by TCRdb, first through fastp at Q25 and then through MiXCR, and only productive beta chains were kept. Rows matching on CDR3 protein sequence are summarized as one entry with the most common DNA and genes. The V and J calls and clone size are TCRdb's, not the authors'. Here the sample has roughly 580,000 distinct CDR3 sequences; 44% occur a single time. Of the sample, around 1.7% falls within the top ten clones.

The sequenced sample was blood. The clonotype was recovered from a girl under 18 with multiple sclerosis. The chain is assembled from TRBV7-9 and TRBJ2-5; 7 bases in between match TRBD1. The nucleotide sequence is given as TGTGCCAGCGGCCCCGACAGGGTCAATGAGCAGTACTTC. It translates to CASGPDRVNEQYF.